The rows below give T cell receptor beta chains drawn from one sample of a study of blood T cell repertoires in COVID-19. Assay used: immunoSEQ multiplex PCR; TCRdb lists only in-frame clones, some missing. The sample carries under 300,000 clones, less than 90% recorded once. The sample consisted of peripheral blood. Every receptor here comes from a man in his fifties or sixties who had recovered from COVID-19. CDR3s leave out the opening cysteine and the closing phenylalanine or tryptophan.

V: TRBV6-5; J: TRBJ1-1; CDR3: ASTTSGGAVTEAF
V: TRBV20-1; J: TRBJ1-2; CDR3: SASPAGVPSGYT
V: TRBV30; J: TRBJ2-7; CDR3: AWSEGGYEQY
V: TRBV28; J: TRBJ1-1; CDR3: ASSLTGGGTEAF
V: TRBV5-5; J: TRBJ2-3; CDR3: ASSSGRGGADTQY
V: TRBV7-9; J: TRBJ2-7; CDR3: ASSTRPGAVEQY
V: TRBV27; J: TRBJ2-7; CDR3: ASSPGQGNYEQY
V: TRBV18; J: TRBJ1-6; CDR3: ASSPGEGAPSPLH
V: TRBV3-1/TRBV3-2; J: TRBJ2-2; CDR3: ASSLQAGGHGELF
V: TRBV27; J: TRBJ2-7; CDR3: ASSLAWTGRDEQY
V: TRBV9; J: TRBJ2-1; CDR3: ASSVDPANEQF
V: TRBV9; J: TRBJ2-5; CDR3: ASSATPTSGETQY
V: TRBV5-1; J: TRBJ2-2; CDR3: ASSRGGQSTGELF
V: TRBV3-1/TRBV3-2; J: TRBJ2-3; CDR3: ASSQGLLGTSSTDTQY
V: TRBV27; J: TRBJ2-2; CDR3: ASSPRDRASGELF
V: TRBV27; J: TRBJ2-7; CDR3: ASREPRTSGIYEQY
V: TRBV20-1; J: TRBJ2-1; CDR3: SASYRDNEQF
V: TRBV5-1; J: TRBJ1-1; CDR3: ASSLDSGGGTEAF
V: TRBV2; J: TRBJ1-6; CDR3: ASMENRNNSPLH
V: TRBV5-4; J: TRBJ1-1; CDR3: ASSPVGGALTEAF
V: TRBV6-5; J: TRBJ2-5; CDR3: ASTGTSGGKETQY
V: TRBV5-1; J: TRBJ2-3; CDR3: ASSPGVRDTQY
V: TRBV7-2; J: TRBJ1-6; CDR3: ASSFWGRGYSPLH
V: TRBV6-6; J: TRBJ2-4; CDR3: ASSYLGREYIQY
V: TRBV28; J: TRBJ2-5; CDR3: ASSPPRENRETQY
V: TRBV5-4; J: TRBJ1-4; CDR3: ASSPNPWDTENEKLF
V: TRBV6-5; J: TRBJ1-2; CDR3: ASSYSPAGGYT